This T cell receptor beta chain was profiled in a study of shared clonotypes between healthy human individuals. Data came from immunoSEQ multiplex PCR; TCRdb stores just in-frame clones and leaves some out. The table has approximately 2,300,000 clones, about 90% seen once. V was pared by 4 bases and J by 2 bases, with 10 bases between. The germline gives CDR1 KGHSH, CDR2 LQKENI. There are 14 residues in the CDR3. This TCR derives from a man younger than 35 in good health. Some clones in this sample may be carry-over from other donors' samples. The rearrangement uses TRBV18 and TRBJ2-3, with TRBD1 as a possible D gene (6 bases). Specimen: naive CD4+ T cells from PBMCs. Subset noted: CD45RA+ positively selected. The CDR3 is CASSLGQITDTQYF. As DNA, the CDR3 is TGTGCCAGCTCACTAGGACAGATCACAGATACGCAGTATTTT.